This T cell receptor beta chain was sequenced for a study of shared clonotypes between healthy human individuals. Study-wide results and caveats: A reduction in generation probabilities was seen for non-shared clonotypes relative to those shared by all four donors. Around 5.3% of naive CD4 clonotypes were shared across several donors. Memory subsets generally showed lower estimated richness than naive subsets.

The CDR3 loop spans 14 amino acids. CDR1 is MNHEY, CDR2 SVGAGI, per germline. V shed 0 bases and J shed 2 bases, with 7 bases lying between them. The assay was run at deep level. Sequencing was performed with immunoSEQ multiplex PCR; in TCRdb, only in-frame clones are kept and a portion is missing. Here the sample spans just over 2,000,000 clones, about 95% being singletons. This clone was found a few times. As yet, its antigen is unknown. The sample has other DNA sequences that encode this CDR3 too. Sequenced input: naive CD4+ T cells sorted from blood. Subset noted: CD45RA+ positively selected. The chain has TRBV6-5 and TRBJ2-5, with D uncertain. The sequence was collected from a man younger than 35 in good health. CDR3 amino acids: CASSYSALQETQYF. CDR3 coding DNA: TGTGCCAGCAGTTACTCGGCCCTACAAGAGACCCAGTACTTC.